Each of the 22 T cell receptor beta chains below was sequenced from the same sample in a study of T cell repertoires and HLA-DP antigens. Data came from immunoSEQ multiplex PCR; TCRdb stores just in-frame clones and leaves some out. The repertoire holds over 100,000 clones, 80% to 95% seen once, with over 0.25% in the top ten. Antigen specificity for these receptors is unknown. The sample consisted of CD4+ T cells from PBMCs. These receptors were collected from a woman aged 18-29 years in good health and CMV-seronegative.

The V and J genes are TRBV29-1 and TRBJ2-2; 7 nucleotides match TRBD1. The CDR3 length is 14 residues. J gave up 5 bases and V 3 bases, and 6 bases lay outside the gene matches. The V gene's germline CDR1 is SQVTM and CDR2 ANQGSEA. The CDR3 DNA reads as TGCAGCGTTGAGGGGACAGATCGAACCGGGGAGCTGTTTTTT. As protein: CSVEGTDRTGELFF.

The rearrangement joins TRBV6-1 to TRBJ1-2, with a tentative D call TRBD1 (6 bases). This CDR3 comprises 14 residues. Germline loops: CDR1 MNHNS, CDR2 SASEGT. V lost 2 bases to trimming and J lost 4 bases, with 11 bases between them. Here the CDR3 reads CASSEPGALYGYTF. The CDR3 DNA follows: TGTGCCAGCAGTGAACCGGGGGCCCTCTATGGCTACACCTTC.

The chain couples TRBV11-3 to TRBJ2-1, with 16 bases lining up with TRBD2. Germline V lookup: CDR1 SGHNT, CDR2 YENEEA. The length of the CDR3 is 19 residues. Trimming at V came to 5 bases and at J to 9 bases, leaving 16 bases not matched to a gene. For the CDR3, the DNA is TGTGCCAGCAGCCCCTTTCCGGGACTAGCGGGAGGGCCGGGCGGTGAGCAGTTCTTC. This translates into CASSPFPGLAGGPGGEQFF.

J is TRBJ1-4 and V is TRBV30; TRBD1 agrees at 7 bases. CDR3 length equals 12 residues. J lost 7 bases, V lost 4 bases, and 3 bases had no gene match. From germline, CDR1 is GTSNPN and CDR2 SVGIG (reference sequence). DNA for the CDR3: TGTGCCTGGAAGGGGGCGCGTGAAAAACTGTTTTTT. Amino acids: CAWKGAREKLFF.

This clone showed up just once. The chain links TRBV7-3 to TRBJ2-5; possible D gene TRBD1, 5 bases. Germline V gene lookup returns CDR1 SGHTA and CDR2 FQGTGA. The CDR3 is 13 amino acids. V lost 1 base to trimming and J lost 2 bases, with 5 bases between them. For the CDR3, the DNA is TGTGCCAGCAGCTTAAACAGGCAAGAGACCCAGTACTTC. Its protein product is CASSLNRQETQYF.

The rearrangement links TRBV2 to TRBJ2-1; 7 nucleotides align to TRBD2. Losses at the gene ends were 4 bases for V and 1 base for J; bases not matched to a gene: 4. Germline CDR1 is SNHLY and CDR2 is FYNNEI. There are 15 residues in the CDR3. DNA for the CDR3: TGTGCCAGCAGTGCTAGCGGACCTTCCTACAATGAGCAGTTCTTC. As protein: CASSASGPSYNEQFF.

This chain connects TRBV5-5 to TRBJ1-6, with unresolved D. The V end was cut by 1 base, the J end by 5 bases, with 7 bases between. CDR1 and CDR2 (germline): SGHKS, YYEKEE (reference sequence). CDR3 size: 14 residues. CDR3 sequence reads: CASSLSQHNSPLHF. The DNA of the CDR3 is TGTGCCAGCAGCTTGTCCCAGCATAATTCACCCCTCCACTTT.

The V gene is TRBV6-6, the J gene TRBJ2-4; 7 bases fit TRBD2. The V segment lost 6 bases and the J segment 0 bases; nucleotides outside the gene matches: 8. Germline V gene lookup returns CDR1 MNHNY and CDR2 SVGAGI (reference sequence). The CDR3 length is 16 residues. CDR3 DNA sequence: TGTGCCAGCAGACCCGCTCTAGCGGTAGCCAAAAACATTCAGTACTTC. Translation: CASRPALAVAKNIQYF.

V gene TRBV6-4 combines with J gene TRBJ2-1; 14 positions match TRBD2. Germline V gene data show CDR1 as MRHNA and CDR2 as SNTAGT. The CDR3 is 15 amino acids. Losses at the gene ends were 5 bases for V and 8 bases for J; bases not matched to a gene: 5. The CDR3 nucleotides are TGTGCCAGCAGTCCGACTAGCGGGGGGGCCTATGAGCAGTTCTTC. It encodes CASSPTSGGAYEQFF.

The chain is built from TRBV28 and TRBJ1-1; D gene ambiguous. Germline lookup yields CDR1 MDHEN and CDR2 SYDVKM. CDR3 length equals 15 residues. V shed 6 bases and J shed 4 bases, with 18 bases lying between them. The CDR3, as DNA: TGTGCCAGCAGCCCGCCGCGTTTAGCGGGCACTGAAGCTTTCTTT. It is translated as CASSPPRLAGTEAFF. The full variable domain, completed using reference TRBV28 and TRBJ1-1, is DVKVTQSSRYLVKRTGEKVFLECVQDMDHENMFWYRQDPGLGLRLIYFSYDVKMKEKGDIPEGYSVSREKKERFSLILESASTNQTSMYLCASSPPRLAGTEAFFGQGTRLTVV.

This clone was seen a few times. This chain uses TRBV2 with TRBJ1-5; possibly TRBD1 for D (6 bases). CDR3 length equals 15 residues. CDR1 is SNHLY and CDR2 is FYNNEI in the germline V gene. Trimming removed 4 bases from V and 5 bases from J, with 15 bases in between. The CDR3 protein is CASSVTGTPYQPQHF. The CDR3 DNA sequence: TGTGCCAGCAGTGTCACCGGGACACCTTATCAGCCCCAGCATTTT.

CDR3 in DNA: TGTGCCATCAGTGCTAGGGGGGGGCAAGAGACCCAGTACTTC. Translating it yields CAISARGGQETQYF. The rearrangement uses TRBV10-3 and TRBJ2-5; the D gene is possibly TRBD2 (7 bases). Germline V gene lookup returns CDR1 ENHRY and CDR2 SYGVKD. This CDR3 spans 14 amino acids. V lost 4 bases, J lost 2 bases, and 11 bases lay in between.

V and J are TRBV6-5 and TRBJ1-1; D uncertain. Trimming took off 2 bases at V and 0 bases at J, with 7 bases between the two ends. In germline, CDR1 is MNHEY, CDR2 SVGAGI. The CDR3 sequence is 14 residues long. The DNA for the CDR3 is TGTGCCAGCAGTTACACACACCTGAACACTGAAGCTTTCTTT. Encoded protein: CASSYTHLNTEAFF.

The chain employs TRBV5-1 and TRBJ2-1; D possibly matches TRBD1 or TRBD2 (5 bases each). Between the trimmed V and J ends, which lost 6 bases and 10 bases, there was a span of 17 bases. The length of the CDR3 is 13 residues. Looked up from germline, CDR1 is SGHRS and CDR2 is YFSETQ. This CDR3 is CASTRLGWGEQFF. The CDR3 region has the DNA TGCGCCAGCACCAGACTGGGCTGGGGGGAGCAGTTCTTC.

The chain carries TRBV7-9 and TRBJ2-2; D not certain. CDR1 SEHNR and CDR2 FQNEAQ come from the germline V gene (reference sequence). The CDR3 covers 14 residues. V was shortened by 5 bases and J by 4 bases, with 11 bases between the two germline ends. CDR3 sequence (DNA): TGTGCCAGCAGCCCCGGAGCGCTCACCGGGGAGCTGTTTTTT. Translation: CASSPGALTGELFF.

J is TRBJ1-1 and V is TRBV19; 7 bases are a match to TRBD1. V trimming: 6 bases; J trimming: 7 bases; junction bases outside the gene matches: 17. CDR3 length: 16 amino acids. Germline V lookup: CDR1 LNHDA, CDR2 SQIVND (reference sequence). CDR3 nucleotide sequence: TGTGCCAGTAGCATCAGGGGAATGGGACAGAGAGGTGAAGCTTTCTTT. Its translation: CASSIRGMGQRGEAFF.

The chain carries TRBV6-6 and TRBJ2-2, with 9 nucleotides matching TRBD1. The CDR3 has 14 residues. The germline V gene encodes CDR1 MNHNY and CDR2 SVGAGI (reference sequence). V shed 7 bases, J shed 8 bases, and the junction held 8 bases outside the gene matches. The CDR3: CASTRDRAAGELFF. The CDR3 DNA is TGTGCCAGCACCCGGGACAGGGCCGCAGGGGAGCTGTTTTTT.

The chain uses TRBV5-1 and TRBJ1-6; D is unclear. The CDR3 loop spans 13 amino acids. Trimming cost V 5 bases and J 6 bases, with 9 bases left between them. Germline V gene lookup returns CDR1 SGHRS and CDR2 YFSETQ. The CDR3 DNA is TGCGCCAGCAGTTCCGACGGTAATTCACCCCTCCACTTT. Its translation is CASSSDGNSPLHF.

The chain uses TRBV7-9 and TRBJ1-2; perhaps TRBD1 as D (6 bases). V was clipped by 5 bases and J by 2 bases, with 12 bases between them. Germline CDR1 and CDR2: SEHNR and FQNEAQ (reference sequence). The CDR3 is made up of 14 amino acids. The CDR3 region has the DNA TGTGCCAGCAGCGATCAGGGGACCAACTATGGCTACACCTTC. This codes for CASSDQGTNYGYTF.

The rearrangement links TRBV9 to TRBJ2-6, with unresolved D. Trimming took off 6 bases at V and 2 bases at J, with 6 bases between the two ends. Germline CDR1 reads SGDLS; CDR2 reads YYNGEE. This CDR3 contains 13 residues. Here the CDR3 reads CASMQAGANVLTF. CDR3 in DNA: TGTGCCAGCATGCAGGCTGGGGCCAACGTCCTGACTTTC.

The V gene is TRBV6-1, the J gene TRBJ1-6, with D perhaps matching TRBD1 (5 bases). Trimming removed 5 bases at V and 8 bases at J, with 10 bases between. CDR3 length: 13 residues. Germline assignment: CDR1 MNHNS and CDR2 SASEGT. In DNA, the CDR3 is TGTGCCAGCAGTCCGCGCAGGGATTCACCCCTCCACTTT. Translating gives CASSPRRDSPLHF.

The V call is TRBV5-1, the J call TRBJ1-4, with a tentative D call TRBD1 (5 bases). The germline V gene has CDR1 SGHRS and CDR2 YFSETQ. Trimming removed 4 bases from V and 2 bases from J, with 12 bases in between. The length of the CDR3 is 15 residues. CDR3 residues: CASSLGAGTNEKLFF. The CDR3 DNA reads TGCGCCAGCAGCCTCGGAGCAGGGACTAATGAAAAACTGTTTTTT.